Following are 14 T cell receptor beta chains from one sample sequenced in a study of T cell repertoires in ileal Crohn's disease. Regarding time point: neoterminal ileum biopsy at postoperative endoscopy, about 6 months after surgery. TCRdb keeps only in-frame clones here, not all; method: immunoSEQ multiplex PCR. The sample lists some 10,000 clones, 75% to 85% occurring once. The sample comprised ileal tissue. The receptor source for this set is an adult with Crohn's disease.

A few counts support this clone. The J gene is TRBJ1-1, the V gene TRBV27, with 8 bases aligning to TRBD1. Germline V gene data show CDR1 as MNHEY and CDR2 as SMNVEV (reference sequence). The CDR3 is 12 residues long. After removal of 4 bases from V and 7 bases from J, the junction contained 2 bases not matched to a gene. This chain's CDR3 is CASSSGTGEAFF. DNA of the CDR3: TGTGCCAGCAGTTCCGGGACAGGTGAAGCTTTCTTT.

The V and J genes are TRBV6-1 and TRBJ1-5; a weak D match, TRBD1 (6 bases). Trimming left V 5 bases short and J 10 bases short, with 21 bases between. There are 15 residues in the CDR3. Germline lookup yields CDR1 MNHNS and CDR2 SASEGT. The CDR3 loop is CASSFSPGETSPQHF. CDR3 DNA sequence: TGTGCCAGCAGTTTTTCTCCAGGGGAAACCAGCCCCCAGCATTTT.

Written as DNA, the CDR3 is TGTGCCAGCAGTTACGGGGGCCTGAGGGGCAATCAGCCCCAGCATTTT. Its protein product is CASSYGGLRGNQPQHF. J is TRBJ1-5 and V is TRBV6-5; possibly TRBD1 for D (6 bases). The CDR3 spans 16 residues. The germline gives CDR1 MNHEY, CDR2 SVGAGI. V lost 2 bases, J lost 2 bases, and 13 bases lay in between.

The chain is built from TRBV28 and TRBJ2-7; the match to TRBD1 covers 11 bases. V shed 6 bases, J shed 4 bases, and the junction held 8 bases outside the gene matches. This CDR3 region has 15 residues. Germline V gene sequence: CDR1 MDHEN, CDR2 SYDVKM. The CDR3 spells CASSRAGQGDYEQYF. In DNA, the CDR3 is TGTGCCAGCAGCCGCGCGGGACAGGGGGATTACGAGCAGTACTTC.

This clone was seen only once. The V call is TRBV18, the J call TRBJ1-2; tentative D call: TRBD1 (5 bases). The CDR3 contains 18 residues. Germline assignment: CDR1 KGHSH and CDR2 LQKENI. V was cut by 3 bases and J by 3 bases, with 23 bases left in between. Written as DNA, the CDR3 is TGTGCCAGCTCACCGTCCGGGACGCTACTAGCCGGGGACTATGGCTACACCTTC. Its protein is CASSPSGTLLAGDYGYTF.

The chain employs TRBV19 and TRBJ1-1, with TRBD1 matching 11 bases. J gave up 3 bases and V 7 bases, and 16 bases lay outside the gene matches. From germline, CDR1 is LNHDA and CDR2 SQIVND (reference sequence). CDR3 size: 18 residues. The CDR3, as DNA: TGTGCCAGTATCTCCCCACCCGGGACAGGGGGGTATTACACTGAAGCTTTCTTT. This codes for CASISPPGTGGYYTEAFF.

Comment on this clone: Additional DNA sequences in this sample encode the identical CDR3. CDR3 sequence (DNA): TGTGCCAGCAGGAAACAGAATTCACCCCTCCACTTT. The encoded protein is CASRKQNSPLHF. The chain combines TRBV6-5 with TRBJ1-6, with unresolved D. Between the trimmed V and J ends, which lost 6 bases and 7 bases, there was a span of 7 bases. Germline CDR1 and CDR2: MNHEY and SVGAGI. The CDR3 contains 12 residues.

This clone was observed a handful of times. In DNA, the CDR3 is TGTGCCAGCTCACTGTGGGACAGTGACTATGGCTACACCTTC. This gives the protein CASSLWDSDYGYTF. The V gene is TRBV18, the J gene TRBJ1-2, with 7 bases aligning to TRBD1. The CDR3 contains 14 residues. The J segment lost 3 bases and the V segment lost 4 bases, leaving 5 bases of the junction unmatched. Germline V gives CDR1 KGHSH, CDR2 LQKENI.

This rearrangement joins TRBV6-5 to TRBJ1-2, with 7 positions matching TRBD1. V lost 5 bases to trimming and J lost 2 bases; unmatched junction nucleotides: 5. The CDR3 is 14 amino acids. Germline V gene sequence: CDR1 MNHEY, CDR2 SVGAGI. CDR3 in amino acids: CASSPGQANYGYTF. The CDR3 DNA is TGTGCCAGCAGTCCCGGACAGGCCAACTATGGCTACACCTTC.

The V and J genes are TRBV7-2 and TRBJ1-1, with TRBD1 as a possible D gene (6 bases). Germline CDR1 is SGHTA and CDR2 is FQGNSA. Trimming stripped 2 bases from V and 0 bases from J, with 16 bases between. This CDR3 contains 17 residues. CDR3 nucleotides: TGTGCCAGCAGCTTATCTTGGACAGAAACTATGAACACTGAAGCTTTCTTT. This encodes CASSLSWTETMNTEAFF.

This clone was observed a few times. This sequence joins TRBV19 and TRBJ2-1; 9 bases fit TRBD2. This CDR3 has 14 amino acids. V trimming: 7 bases; J trimming: 3 bases; junction bases outside the gene matches: 4. Germline CDR1 and CDR2: LNHDA and SQIVND (reference sequence). This chain's CDR3 is CASKQAGGYNEQFF. Written as DNA, the CDR3 is TGTGCCAGTAAGCAAGCGGGGGGCTACAATGAGCAGTTCTTC.

The CDR3 spells CASSLASVGAAGELFF. The CDR3, as DNA: TGTGCCAGCAGCTTAGCGTCGGTAGGGGCGGCCGGGGAGCTGTTTTTT. The chain links TRBV7-6 to TRBJ2-2, with a possible D match to TRBD1 (5 bases). V lost 0 bases to trimming and J lost 6 bases, with 14 bases between them. Germline V gene lookup returns CDR1 SGHVS and CDR2 FNYEAQ. This CDR3 spans 16 amino acids.

The rearrangement uses TRBV6-1 and TRBJ2-1; tentative D call: TRBD1 (6 bases). Germline V lookup: CDR1 MNHNS, CDR2 SASEGT. The CDR3 loop spans 15 amino acids. V shed 2 bases and J shed 13 bases, with 21 bases lying between them. CDR3 nucleotide sequence: TGTGCCAGCAGTGAAAGTTATGGGACAACCGAGCGTCAGTTCTTC. Translating it yields CASSESYGTTERQFF.

The chain joins TRBV5-6 to TRBJ1-2; the D gene is possibly TRBD1 (5 bases). Germline assignment: CDR1 SGHDT and CDR2 YYEEEE. This CDR3 region has 13 residues. Deletions cut 3 bases from V and 6 bases from J, with 12 bases between. The CDR3 region has the DNA TGTGCCAGCAGCTCCGGTGGGGGGGATGGCTACACCTTC. Its protein product is CASSSGGGDGYTF.